This TCR beta chain was recovered during a study of cytomegalovirus exposure and HLA in healthy donors. Overall study results and limits: One variant, a missense change in DCLRE1C, was linked in a later analysis to TCR beta V- and J-gene trimming. Most sequenced TCRs were rare (though some public TCRs occurred in many donors).

Both 60 Vbeta primers and 13 Jbeta primers went into the PCR. The method was immunoSEQ multiplex PCR; TCRdb's version includes in-frame clones alone and lacks a portion of them. The data hold approximately 200,000 clones, with almost 75% observed a single time. Turning to this clone: Its antigen is undetermined.

V dropped 4 bases and J dropped 0 bases, with 13 bases sitting between them. The CDR3 has 16 residues. Germline lookup yields CDR1 MNHEY and CDR2 SMNVEV (reference sequence). Sequenced: PBMCs. This TCR was recovered from a woman in her twenties or thirties in good health and CMV-seropositive. This chain uses TRBV27 with TRBJ1-3, with D perhaps TRBD1 (6 bases). This chain's CDR3 is CASSSTRGLSGNTIYF. CDR3 DNA sequence: TGTGCCAGCAGTTCGACCAGGGGTCTCTCTGGAAACACCATATATTTT.